The entry below describes one TCR beta chain. Its antigen is still unknown. No base qualities exist here, and no much larger clone lies one base off it. This sample is part of a study of blood T cell repertoires in COVID-19 (dated by TCRdb to 2020 to 2021). Notes on the research overall: The collaborator samples originated in the United States, Italy and Spain and spanned the acute and convalescent phases of COVID-19. The material from the prospective study consisted of cDNA or gDNA derived from T cells, B-cell-depleted T cells, or PBMCs. The dataset comprised deeply sampled blood TCRbeta repertoires from subjects exposed to, actively infected with, or recovered from COVID-19. The repertoires were released in a freely available public database meant as a resource for research on the immune response to SARS-CoV-2. Samples came from the ongoing ImmuneRACE study (first 160 participants) plus 1,254 subjects from 6 global collaborators. The sample metadata nearly always contained a de-identified subject ID, COVID-19 status, age in years and sex. Where HLA class I and class II types were available, the types were taken from metadata supplied by the sample provider, not from assay-based typing. Study-wide findings and limitations: Clinical and demographic metadata were provided uncurated, with the amount varying by source and participant.

TCRbeta CDR3 regions were amplified from genomic DNA by means of the immunoSEQ Assay, a bias-controlled multiplex PCR. On the study's bioinformatics: Nucleated cell counts per sample were estimated from amplification of reference gene primers within the assay. To quantify the absolute abundance of each unique TCRbeta CDR3 rearrangement, sequence reads were collapsed and filtered. Productive Simpson clonality was computed per sample as the square root of Simpson's diversity index over productive rearrangements. TCRdb took this table from immuneACCESS and kept in-frame rearrangements with V and J called. Such tables lack part of the clones; where checked against another copy, unresolved V genes explain under half of the gap, and the rest is unexplained. V, J and clone size are those of that table, while D and trimming were read from the DNA. A total of about 50,000 clones appear in this sample, about four fifths of them only once. The ten biggest clones cover about 10% of the sample.

Each collaborating institution followed its own protocols to collect whole blood in K2EDTA tubes. For TCRbeta analysis, collaborator samples were shipped as frozen whole blood, as isolated PBMCs, or as DNA extracted from either sample type. The CDR3 covers 13 residues, taking in both the cysteine and the phenylalanine. Only the CDR3 portion is preserved as DNA: 39 bases, with reading frame beginning at the first base. The germline V gene supplies CDR1 SQVTM and CDR2 ANQGSEA. Here V drops 6 bases and J drops 8 bases, and the junction holds 10 bases not matched to any gene. Sequences were obtained from peripheral blood. The V and J genes are TRBV29-1 and TRBJ1-2; TRBD1 matches 9 bases in the middle. The clonotype comes from a man in his sixties with acute or convalescent COVID-19. The CDR3 region has the sequence CSVFTGTGRGYTF. The nucleotide sequence reads as follows: TGCAGCGTCTTTACCGGGACAGGGAGGGGCTACACCTTC.